This entry features one T cell receptor (beta chain) sequence. In this sample, this clonotype turned up many times. Its binding antigen is unknown. Base quality data are lacking; no much larger clone is found one base away. The entry originates in a study of regulatory T cells in long-lasting Graves disease (dated by TCRdb to the early 2020s). Regarding the study in general: In the newly diagnosed Graves' disease group, patients had been taking antithyroid drugs for less than 3 months. This study used TCR sequencing and RNA sequencing of peripheral blood to compare persistent Graves' disease patients against newly diagnosed Graves' disease patients. TCR sequencing covered about 13 persistent and some 20 newly diagnosed Graves' disease patients, about 35 samples in total. The study was conducted in China and was registered as a clinical trial.

The meaning of the sample's time point label: newly diagnosed GD, antithyroid drugs for less than 3 months. For both TCR sequencing and RNA sequencing, RNA was extracted from PBMCs using TRIzol. Graves' disease was diagnosed according to American Thyroid Association guidelines. Patients were recruited from an endocrinology department in Xi'an, China. Each patient gave about 10 milliliters of peripheral blood, collected in an EDTA anticoagulant tube. Ficoll Paque Plus density gradient separation was used to isolate PBMCs, and no further T cell sorting was performed. RNA quality was checked with an Agilent 2100 Bioanalyzer and agarose gel, and concentration with a NanoDrop 2000. Via the germline V gene, CDR1 is MNHEY and CDR2 SVGAGI. At the junction V is shortened by 0 bases and J by 2 bases; bases outside the gene matches: 7. The cysteine opens and the phenylalanine closes a CDR3 of 17 amino acids. CDR3 DNA is the only sequence kept; it has 51 bases, read in frame from the first base.

Overall results and qualifications from the work: Only peripheral blood was studied, because thyroid tissue, the primary lesion, was inaccessible. TRBV28, TRBJ1-2 and TRBJ2-5 were preferentially used in persistent disease, while TRBV20-1 and TRBJ2-1 were favored in newly diagnosed disease. Sequencing and analysis were limited to the TCR beta chain. Persistent Graves' disease patients showed lower TCR Shannon entropy and fewer highly expanded clones than newly diagnosed patients, suggesting clonal expansion. Persistent patients shared more public clonotypes among themselves (2,741) than newly diagnosed patients did (approximately 970). The authors noted that the small sample size was a limitation that may lower accuracy.

Libraries were prepared through multiplex PCR. TCRdb shows the sequencer as Illumina HiSeq 4000. CDR3 regions were amplified by Arm-PCR with iRepertoire HTBI primers to construct TCR beta libraries. Gel purification was performed on PCR products prior to sequencing. On the study's bioinformatics: A total of 62 TRBV and some 15 TRBJ segments were identified across samples and were used for gene usage analysis of CDR3 amino acid clonotypes. Filtered high-quality paired reads were merged into contigs using COPE and FqMerger. BLAST was used to align contigs to the IMGT TRBV, TRBD and TRBJ reference genes, and CDR3 was defined following IMGT. Any clonotype with a frequency above 0.1% was classified as a highly expanded clone. Shannon entropy served as the measure of repertoire diversity, while the Gini coefficient captured V-J evenness. A clonotype found in more than one individual was treated as public. TCRdb cleaned the public reads at Q25 with fastp, built clones with MiXCR and kept in-frame beta chains. Each CDR3 protein gets just one entry, which takes the most common genes and DNA from the rows behind it. These V and J calls derive from TCRdb rather than the authors' analysis. The sample profile shows about 560,000 distinct CDR3 sequences; 15% to 20% of them were found once. Clones ranked in the top ten supply more than 10% of the sample.

The same sample was also studied in work on T cells in Graves' hyperthyroidism and ophthalmopathy. The second source states: A patient counted as having stable Graves' hyperthyroidism if no progression to ophthalmopathy occurred over 18 months of follow-up. Hyperthyroidism patients were newly diagnosed, with disease duration under 2 months, and aged 18 to 65 years. Patients with uncontrolled infections, other autoimmune diseases, pregnancy or lactation were excluded. Clinical symptoms, serum thyroxine and TRAb, thyroid ultrasound, and orbital computed tomography formed the basis for the diagnoses. For the first round of RT-PCR on the TCR CDR3, the HTBI primer set was used together with the Qiagen OneStep RT-PCR kit. Most expanded thyroid clonotypes (frequency above 0.001) were also detected in blood, suggesting blood repertoires may reflect thyroid immune responses. A model built on a 13 V-J signature distinguished ophthalmopathy from stable hyperthyroidism, reaching roughly 88% sensitivity and about 81% specificity in cross-validation and 80%/75% in testing. In validation, the model predicted progression to ophthalmopathy a median of about 6.8 months before onset, with around 70% sensitivity and 72.22% specificity. TCR V-J signatures able to tell the groups apart were searched for in a discovery cohort of 100 patients, of whom about 40 had Graves' ophthalmopathy and about 60 had stable Graves' hyperthyroidism. An independent validation cohort of under 20 hyperthyroidism patients and more than 15 patients who later progressed to ophthalmopathy tested prospective prediction of ophthalmopathy. The 100 discovery patients were divided at random into training and test sets in a 7:3 ratio. In six Graves' hyperthyroidism patients, the study also compared T-cell repertoires from thyroid tissue with T-cell repertoires from blood. Following sampling, methimazole starting at 30 mg daily was given to hyperthyroidism patients, and high-dose intravenous methylprednisolone was given to ophthalmopathy patients. The libraries were constructed in a second round of multiplex PCR and then size-selected and purified. Sequencing of the libraries was done on an Illumina HiSeq2000 using paired-end 100 bp reads. SOAPnuke was used to process the raw data, removing reads that contained adapters or uncalled bases, had a mean Phred below 15, or lacked an exact match to the constant primer or identifier. High-quality paired reads were merged with COPE v1.2.5, and unique nucleotide sequences were defined as clonotypes. MiTCR v1.1 was used to align clonotypes to the IMGT TRBV, TRBD and TRBJ reference segments. The analysis was restricted to V-J combinations with a frequency above 0.0001, which together covered 99.2% of the repertoires. The TCS score was defined as the ratio of F50 (clonal expansion) to E x V (chaos), calculated using BLOSUM62-based TCRdist between CDR3 peptides within each V-J. Welch's t-statistics and random forest reduced around 550 V-J features to under 15, which were used in a naive Bayes classifier (R e1071). Sample size was not statistically predetermined, and blinding of investigators to group allocation was not performed. According to the paper, TCR Vbeta CDR3 sequencing was carried out on some 140 peripheral blood samples, which came from approximately 41 ophthalmopathy, under 80 hyperthyroidism and roughly 17 progressor patients.

The receptor's source is a man between 18 and 35 years old with Graves disease. Donor details come from another sample of the same person, matched by shared clones. Sequenced material: peripheral blood mononuclear cells (PBMCs), taken at new diagnosis, from a patient treated with antithyroid drugs. The chain employs TRBV6-5 and TRBJ2-4; TRBD1 agrees with 7 junctional bases. The DNA reads as follows: TGTGCCAGCAGTTACTCAGACAGGGTTGTAACCAAAAACATTCAGTACTTC. This gives the protein CASSYSDRVVTKNIQYF.